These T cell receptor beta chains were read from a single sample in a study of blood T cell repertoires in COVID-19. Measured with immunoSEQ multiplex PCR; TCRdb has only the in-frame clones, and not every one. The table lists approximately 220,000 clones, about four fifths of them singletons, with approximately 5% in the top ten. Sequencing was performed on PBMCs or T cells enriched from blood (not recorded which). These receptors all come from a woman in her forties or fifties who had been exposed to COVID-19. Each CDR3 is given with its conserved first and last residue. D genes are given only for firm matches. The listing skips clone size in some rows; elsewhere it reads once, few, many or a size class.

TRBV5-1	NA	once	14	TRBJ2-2	CASSLYPSGGELFF	TGCGCCAGCAGCTTGTACCCCTCGGGGGGGGAGCTGTTTTTT
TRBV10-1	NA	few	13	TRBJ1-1	CASSEPGRTEAFF	TGCGCCAGCAGTGAGCCGGGGAGAACTGAAGCTTTCTTT
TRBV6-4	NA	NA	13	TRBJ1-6	CASSAGDNSPLHF	TGTGCCAGCAGTGCAGGGGACAATTCACCCCTCCACTTT
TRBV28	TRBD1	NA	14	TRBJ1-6	CASILQGINSPLHF	TGTGCCAGCATCCTACAGGGGATTAATTCACCCCTCCACTTT
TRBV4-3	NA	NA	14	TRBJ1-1	CASSQDTGNTEAFF	TGCGCCAGCAGCCAAGATACAGGGAACACTGAAGCTTTCTTT
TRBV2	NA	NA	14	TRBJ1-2	CASSRRDNSYGYTF	TGTGCCAGCAGCCGCCGGGACAACTCCTATGGCTACACCTTC
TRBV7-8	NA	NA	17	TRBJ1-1	CASSLLGERIRNTEAFF	TGTGCCAGCAGCTTACTCGGGGAAAGGATTCGGAACACTGAAGCTTTCTTT
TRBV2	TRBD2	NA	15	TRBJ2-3	CASSERAGAEYTQYF	TGTGCCAGCAGTGAGAGAGCGGGGGCGGAATATACGCAGTATTTT
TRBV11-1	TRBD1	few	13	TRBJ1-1	CASSPTGGTEAFF	TGTGCCAGCAGCCCTACAGGGGGCACTGAAGCTTTCTTT
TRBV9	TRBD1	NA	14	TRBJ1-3	CASSGGGRGNTIYF	TGTGCCAGCAGCGGAGGGGGCAGGGGAAACACCATATATTTT
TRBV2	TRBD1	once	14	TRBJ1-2	CASSEAPDRGGYTF	TGTGCCAGCAGTGAAGCGCCAGACAGGGGAGGGTACACCTTC
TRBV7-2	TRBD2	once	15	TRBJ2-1	CASSLGGGAKNEQFF	TGTGCCAGCAGCTTAGGCGGGGGGGCCAAAAATGAGCAGTTCTTC
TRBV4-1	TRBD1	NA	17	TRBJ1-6	CASSQEDRGRGNSPLHF	TGCGCCAGCAGCCAAGAGGACAGGGGCAGGGGGAATTCACCCCTCCACTTT
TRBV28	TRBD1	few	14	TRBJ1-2	CASSLRQGSYGYTF	TGTGCCAGCAGTTTAAGACAGGGGAGCTATGGCTACACCTTC
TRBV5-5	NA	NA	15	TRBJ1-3	CASSLQGSSGNTIYF	TGTGCCAGCAGCTTGCAGGGGTCCTCTGGAAACACCATATATTTT
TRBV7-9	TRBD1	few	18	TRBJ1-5	CASSPGTGGPRGNQPQHF	TGTGCCAGCAGCCCCGGGACAGGGGGCCCCCGGGGCAATCAGCCCCAGCATTTT
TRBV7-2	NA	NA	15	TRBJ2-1	CASSKPGLSYNEQFF	TGTGCCAGCAGTAAACCGGGACTGAGCTACAATGAGCAGTTCTTC
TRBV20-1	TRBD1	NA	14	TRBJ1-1	CSASQGARPTEAFF	TGCAGTGCTAGTCAGGGGGCGCGTCCCACTGAAGCTTTCTTT
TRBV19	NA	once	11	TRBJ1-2	CARPTGGGYTF	TGTGCCAGACCCACAGGTGGGGGCTACACCTTC
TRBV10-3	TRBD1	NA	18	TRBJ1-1	CAIRGPGTENVMNTEAFF	TGTGCCATCAGGGGACCTGGGACAGAAAATGTCATGAACACTGAAGCTTTCTTT
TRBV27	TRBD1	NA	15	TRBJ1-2	CASSTFGTGSSGYTF	TGTGCCAGCAGTACCTTTGGGACAGGGAGTTCTGGCTACACCTTC
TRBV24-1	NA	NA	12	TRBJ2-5	CATSDWAETQYF	TGTGCCACCAGTGATTGGGCAGAGACCCAGTACTTC
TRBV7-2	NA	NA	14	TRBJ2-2	CASSRSVGTGELFF	TGTGCCAGCAGCCGTAGCGTCGGCACCGGGGAGCTGTTTTTT
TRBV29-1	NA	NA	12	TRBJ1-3	CSVALDLNTIYF	TGCAGCGTTGCCCTAGATTTAAACACCATATATTTT
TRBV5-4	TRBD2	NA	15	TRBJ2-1	CASNAREGPGSEQFF	TGTGCCAGCAACGCGAGGGAGGGGCCCGGGAGTGAGCAGTTCTTC
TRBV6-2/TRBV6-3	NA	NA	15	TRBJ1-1	CASSSSPPRNTEAFF	TGTGCCAGCAGCTCTAGCCCACCTCGGAACACTGAAGCTTTCTTT
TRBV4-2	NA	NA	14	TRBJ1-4	CASSQVQGNEKLFF	TGTGCCAGCAGCCAAGTCCAGGGAAATGAAAAACTGTTTTTT
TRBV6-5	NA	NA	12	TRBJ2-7	CASSRRGYEQYF	TGTGCCAGCAGTAGGCGGGGATACGAGCAGTACTTC
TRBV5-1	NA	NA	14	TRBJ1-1	CASSLDPGNTEAFF	TGCGCCAGCAGCTTGGATCCCGGGAACACTGAAGCTTTCTTT
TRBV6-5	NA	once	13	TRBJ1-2	CASRIGANYGYTF	TGTGCCAGCAGAATAGGGGCTAACTATGGCTACACCTTC
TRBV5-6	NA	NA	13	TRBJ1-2	CASSLDSVYGYTF	TGTGCCAGCAGCTTGGACAGTGTCTATGGCTACACCTTC
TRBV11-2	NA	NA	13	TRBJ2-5	CASSLQGYGTQYF	TGTGCCAGCAGCTTGCAGGGTTACGGGACCCAGTACTTC
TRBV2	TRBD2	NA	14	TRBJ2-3	CASFAGGPSDTQYF	TGTGCCAGCTTCGCGGGGGGGCCTTCAGATACGCAGTATTTT
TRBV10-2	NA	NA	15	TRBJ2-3	CASSERGGSTDTQYF	TGCGCCAGCAGTGAAAGGGGCGGTAGCACAGATACGCAGTATTTT
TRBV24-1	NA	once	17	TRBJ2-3	CATSDGLRDSETDTQYF	TGTGCCACCAGTGATGGACTGCGGGACAGCGAAACAGATACGCAGTATTTT
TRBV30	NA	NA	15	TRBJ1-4	CAWSGTDATNEKLFF	TGTGCCTGGAGTGGCACAGACGCAACTAATGAAAAACTGTTTTTT
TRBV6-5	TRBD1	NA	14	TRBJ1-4	CASRLQGAREKLFF	TGTGCCAGCAGATTACAGGGGGCAAGGGAAAAACTGTTTTTT
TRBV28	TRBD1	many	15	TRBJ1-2	CASSFRFRTGDGYTF	TGTGCCAGCAGTTTTCGGTTTCGGACAGGGGATGGCTACACCTTC
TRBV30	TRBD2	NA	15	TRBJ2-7	CAWNPPGRAKYEQYF	TGTGCCTGGAACCCCCCCGGGAGGGCTAAGTACGAGCAGTACTTC
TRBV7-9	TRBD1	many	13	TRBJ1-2	CASSSSGGEGYTF	TGTGCCAGCAGCTCCTCAGGGGGCGAAGGCTACACCTTC
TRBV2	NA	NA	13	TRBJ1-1	CASSVEVRRGAFF	TGTGCCAGCAGTGTAGAGGTCCGCCGGGGGGCTTTCTTT
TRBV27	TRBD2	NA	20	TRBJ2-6	CASRQRSGLAGNSGANVLTF	TGTGCCAGCAGACAAAGGTCCGGACTAGCGGGGAACTCTGGGGCCAACGTCCTGACTTTC
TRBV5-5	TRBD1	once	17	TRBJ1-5	CASSSYSTGGFNQPQHF	TGTGCCAGCAGCTCGTATTCCACAGGGGGCTTCAATCAGCCCCAGCATTTT
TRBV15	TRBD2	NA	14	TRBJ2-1	CATSRGGGDNEQFF	TGTGCCACCAGCAGAGGCGGGGGAGACAATGAGCAGTTCTTC
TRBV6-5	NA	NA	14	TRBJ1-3	CASSSIFPGNTIYF	TGTGCCAGCAGTTCTATCTTTCCTGGAAACACCATATATTTT
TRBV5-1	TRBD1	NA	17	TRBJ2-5	CASSAVRPGQGQETQYF	TGCGCCAGCAGTGCAGTCCGCCCGGGACAGGGCCAAGAGACCCAGTACTTC
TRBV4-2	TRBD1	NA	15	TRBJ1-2	CASSQDQGADYGYTF	TGTGCCAGCAGCCAAGATCAGGGGGCTGACTATGGCTACACCTTC
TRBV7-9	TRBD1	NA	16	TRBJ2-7	CASSLQGQGAGYEQYF	TGTGCCAGCAGCTTACAGGGACAGGGGGCCGGCTACGAGCAGTACTTC
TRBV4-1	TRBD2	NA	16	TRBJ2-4	CASSQGGGSAKNIQYF	TGCGCCAGCAGCCAAGGCGGGGGGTCGGCCAAAAACATTCAGTACTTC
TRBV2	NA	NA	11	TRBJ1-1	CASILTVEAFF	TGTGCCAGCATTCTGACAGTTGAAGCTTTCTTT
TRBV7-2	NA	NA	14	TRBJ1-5	CASSPDTSNQPQHF	TGTGCCAGCAGTCCGGACACTAGCAATCAGCCCCAGCATTTT
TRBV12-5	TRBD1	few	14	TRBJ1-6	CASSRDRSNSPLHF	TGTGCTAGTTCCCGGGACAGGTCTAATTCACCCCTCCACTTT
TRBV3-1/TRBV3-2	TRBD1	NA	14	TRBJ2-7	CASSPGQGISEQYF	TGTGCCAGCAGCCCTGGACAGGGAATCAGCGAGCAGTACTTC